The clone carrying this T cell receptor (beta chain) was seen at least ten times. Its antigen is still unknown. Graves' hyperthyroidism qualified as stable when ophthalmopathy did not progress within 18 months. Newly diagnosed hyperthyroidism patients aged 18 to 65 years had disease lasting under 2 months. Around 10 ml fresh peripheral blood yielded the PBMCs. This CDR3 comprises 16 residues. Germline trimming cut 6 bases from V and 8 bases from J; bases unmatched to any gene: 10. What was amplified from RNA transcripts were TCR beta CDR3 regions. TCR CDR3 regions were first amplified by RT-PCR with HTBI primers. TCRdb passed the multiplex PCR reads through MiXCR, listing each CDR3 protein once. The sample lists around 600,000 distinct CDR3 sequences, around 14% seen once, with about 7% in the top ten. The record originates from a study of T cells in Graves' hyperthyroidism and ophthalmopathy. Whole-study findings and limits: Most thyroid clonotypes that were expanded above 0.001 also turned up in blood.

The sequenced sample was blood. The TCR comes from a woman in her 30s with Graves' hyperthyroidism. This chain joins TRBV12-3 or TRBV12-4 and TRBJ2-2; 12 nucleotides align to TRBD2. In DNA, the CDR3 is TGTGCCAGCAGCTCCGGGACTAGCGGGTCTAGAGGGGAGCTGTTTTTT. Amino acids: CASSSGTSGSRGELFF.